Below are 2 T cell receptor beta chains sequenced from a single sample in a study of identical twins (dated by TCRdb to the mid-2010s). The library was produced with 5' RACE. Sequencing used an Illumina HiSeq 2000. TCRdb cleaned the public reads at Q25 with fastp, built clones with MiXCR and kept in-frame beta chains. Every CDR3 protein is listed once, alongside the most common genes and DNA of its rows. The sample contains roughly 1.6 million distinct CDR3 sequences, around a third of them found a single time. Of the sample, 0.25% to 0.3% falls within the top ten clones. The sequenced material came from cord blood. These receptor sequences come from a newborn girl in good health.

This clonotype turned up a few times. CDR3 coding DNA: TGTGCCAGCAGTATAAAGCCCCAGCATTTT. Its protein product is CASSIKPQHF. V gene TRBV28 combines with J gene TRBJ1-5; D call uncertain. CDR1 MDHEN and CDR2 SYDVKM come from the germline V gene. The CDR3 is 10 amino acids. The V end was cut by 5 bases, the J end by 8 bases, with 4 bases between.

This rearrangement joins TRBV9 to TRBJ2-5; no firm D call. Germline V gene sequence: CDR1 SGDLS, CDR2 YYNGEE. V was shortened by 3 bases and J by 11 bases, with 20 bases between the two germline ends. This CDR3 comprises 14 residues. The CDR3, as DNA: TGTGCCAGCAGCGCTTCTCGACTGGTTAATGAGCAGTACTTC. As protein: CASSASRLVNEQYF.